Presented here are 11 T cell receptor beta chains from one specimen sequenced in a study of blood T cell repertoires in COVID-19. The protocol was immunoSEQ multiplex PCR, while the TCRdb copy is restricted to in-frame clones and leaves out a portion. This sample yields 31,000 or so clones, of which 89% are seen a single time; under 30% belongs to the top ten. The specimen sequenced was peripheral blood. These receptors were collected from a man older than 75 with acute or convalescent COVID-19.

The chain uses TRBV10-1 and TRBJ1-1; D is perhaps TRBD1 (6 bases). Deletions cut 6 bases from V and 1 base from J, with 12 bases between. The CDR3 length is 14 residues. CDR1 WNHNN and CDR2 SYGVQD come from the germline V gene (reference sequence). CDR3 region: CASSRGQSNTEAFF. DNA of the CDR3: TGCGCCAGCAGCCGCGGACAGTCGAACACTGAAGCTTTCTTT.

The chain is built from TRBV6-6 and TRBJ2-3; TRBD2 agrees at 8 bases. Losses at the gene ends were 5 bases for V and 6 bases for J; bases not matched to a gene: 10. Germline CDR1 reads MNHNY; CDR2 reads SVGAGI (reference sequence). This CDR3 region has 15 residues. The CDR3 DNA follows: TGTGCCAGCAGTACCAGAGCGGGAGTGATGGATACGCAGTATTTT. Translation gives CASSTRAGVMDTQYF.

This chain links TRBV5-8 with TRBJ2-3; TRBD2 matches 10 bases. The germline V gene encodes CDR1 SGHTS and CDR2 YDEGEE. V dropped 4 bases and J dropped 1; count of bases not matched to a gene: 3. CDR3 length equals 15 residues. CDR3 region: CASSLGTSGTDTQYF. CDR3 sequence (DNA): TGTGCCAGCAGCCTAGGGACTAGCGGCACAGATACGCAGTATTTT.

The V and J genes are TRBV11-2 and TRBJ2-1; TRBD2 aligns across 8 bases. CDR1 SGHAT and CDR2 FQNNGV come from the germline V gene. Germline trimming cut 6 bases from V and 5 bases from J; bases unmatched to any gene: 3. CDR3 length: 13 residues. CDR3: CASSLAGNNEQFF. The CDR3 DNA sequence: TGTGCCAGCAGTCTAGCGGGTAACAATGAGCAGTTCTTC. Full variable domain (missing parts from reference TRBV11-2 and TRBJ2-1): EAGVAQSPRYKIIEKRQSVAFWCNPISGHATLYWYQQILGQGPKLLIQFQNNGVVDDSQLPKDRFSAERLKGVDSTLKIQPAKLEDSAVYLCASSLAGNNEQFFGPGTRLTVL.

V usage is TRBV10-2 and J usage is TRBJ2-1, with D unresolved. The V and J ends lost 6 bases and 2 bases respectively, with 11 bases between them. The CDR3 consists of 14 residues. The germline V gene has CDR1 WSHSY and CDR2 SAAADI. CDR3 region: CASSRQRAYNEQFF. The CDR3 DNA follows: TGCGCCAGCAGCAGACAACGAGCCTACAATGAGCAGTTCTTC.

Concerning this clone: The sample carries other DNA sequences with the same CDR3. The chain recombines TRBV7-8 with TRBJ2-1; tentatively, D is TRBD2 (5 bases). The germline gives CDR1 SGHVS, CDR2 FQNEAQ. Trimming took 2 bases from V and 1 from J, leaving 6 bases between them. This CDR3 has 14 residues. The CDR3 reads CASSLTGSYNEQFF. CDR3 bases: TGTGCCAGCAGCTTAACGGGGTCCTACAATGAGCAGTTCTTC.

The table lists this clone with a few counts. The CDR3 is CASRQGWNEKLFF. The CDR3 DNA follows: TGTGCCAGCAGACAGGGCTGGAATGAAAAACTGTTTTTT. The chain uses TRBV28 and TRBJ1-4, with D possibly being TRBD1 (6 bases). The V end was cut by 6 bases, the J end by 5 bases, with 10 bases between. The CDR3 sequence is 13 residues long. CDR1 MDHEN and CDR2 SYDVKM come from the germline V gene.

The rearrangement joins TRBV2 to TRBJ1-1; D is perhaps TRBD1 (5 bases). Trimming removed 5 bases from V and 6 bases from J, with 7 bases in between. There are 11 residues in the CDR3. Germline values: CDR1 SNHLY, CDR2 FYNNEI. CDR3 in amino acids: CASSLTAEAFF. The CDR3 nucleotides are TGTGCCAGCAGTCTGACAGCTGAAGCTTTCTTT.

The chain carries TRBV6-5 and TRBJ1-1; D uncertain. CDR1 and CDR2 (germline): MNHEY, SVGAGI. This CDR3 is built from 13 residues. Between the trimmed V and J ends, which lost 7 bases and 0 bases, there was a span of 9 bases. The CDR3 is CASNHGVNTEAFF. CDR3 bases: TGTGCCAGCAACCACGGGGTGAACACTGAAGCTTTCTTT.

The chain joins TRBV5-1 to TRBJ1-5, with D possibly being TRBD1 (5 bases). CDR1 is SGHRS and CDR2 is YFSETQ in the germline V gene. The CDR3 has 14 residues. V lost 1 base, J lost 7 bases, and 12 bases lay in between. In nucleotides, the CDR3 is TGCGCCAGCAGCTTGACGGGGGATTCGCAGCCCCAGCATTTT. This encodes CASSLTGDSQPQHF.

The CDR3 nucleotides read TGCGCCAGTCGACGATCCGAGGGTAACTATGGCTACACCTTC. Encoded protein: CASRRSEGNYGYTF. V and J are TRBV5-1 and TRBJ1-2; D is ambiguous. V lost 8 bases and J 1 base, leaving 15 bases between the germline ends. CDR3 length: 14 residues. CDR1 is SGHRS and CDR2 is YFSETQ in the germline V gene.